This T cell receptor beta chain was observed in a study of identical twins. With 10 bases clipped from V and 2 bases from J, the junction kept 11 bases outside the gene matches. Germline CDR1 reads ENHRY; CDR2 reads SYGVKD. The length of the CDR3 is 17 residues. As regards this clonotype: Its antigen is not known.

Overall study findings and caveats: Recombination models fit unrelated individuals' TCR alpha sharing but underestimated twins'.

A universal primer binding site was introduced by template switching. The final cDNA contained unique molecular identifiers. TCRdb itself ran the 5' RACE reads through MiXCR, one entry per CDR3 protein. Of under 450,000 distinct CDR3 sequences in the sample, about 18% were seen once. The sample consisted of naive T cells sorted from blood. This rearrangement joins TRBV10-3 to TRBJ2-7; 16 bases align to TRBD2. The sequence came from a man aged 45-65 years in good health. CDR3: CATRQGTSGRVPYEQYF. In DNA form, the CDR3 reads TGTGCCACCCGACAAGGGACTAGCGGGAGGGTGCCCTACGAGCAGTACTTC.